The source of this T cell receptor beta chain is a study of T cell responses to AZD1222 COVID-19 vaccine. The V gene lost 4 bases and the J gene lost 7 bases, with 20 bases spanning the gap. The CDR3 is 16 amino acids. The germline gives CDR1 SGHRS, CDR2 YFSETQ. A remark on this clone: Its antigen is currently unknown.

Some clones are missing from TCRdb's copy, which holds only in-frame ones; the method was immunoSEQ multiplex PCR. This table holds approximately 220,000 clones, 93% found once. Broader study findings: It was only a handful of AZD1222 recipients who were seropositive at baseline. Sampled repertoires all dated from after the peak T cell response. It should be noted that donors were predominantly white British and more often female, and clonal diversity was possibly underestimated.

The rearrangement links TRBV5-1 to TRBJ1-4; D gene ambiguous. The TCR originated in an adult in good health. The material sequenced was peripheral blood, taken on day 0 of MenACWY control vaccination. In nucleotides, the CDR3 is TGCGCCAGCAGCATTGGGGTCGCCTCTTGGGGTGAAAAACTGTTTTTT. It is translated as CASSIGVASWGEKLFF.